Listed here are 15 T cell receptor beta chains from one sample, sequenced in a study of shared clonotypes between healthy human individuals (dated by TCRdb to 2018 to 2021). The library came from the immunoSEQ multiplex PCR assay. The clones in this table, taken by TCRdb from immuneACCESS, are in-frame only. Not every clone is retained; where verified, under half of the shortfall comes from an unresolved V gene, and the cause of the rest is unknown. For this sample the table gives more than 2,000,000 clones, of which 90% to 95% were detected only once. The ten largest clones capture over 0.12% of the sample. The sample taken for sequencing was naive CD4+ T cells sorted from blood. The cell subset or site tag for this specimen amounts to: CD45RA+ positively selected. The receptors stem from a young man in good health.

Concerning this clone: At the DNA level, this CDR3 is encoded by other sequences in the same sample as well. The rearrangement links TRBV9 to TRBJ1-4, with D perhaps matching TRBD1 (6 bases). V lost 0 bases and J 2 bases, leaving 8 bases between the germline ends. The germline V gene has CDR1 SGDLS and CDR2 YYNGEE. CDR3 length: 15 residues. CDR3 bases: TGTGCCAGCAGCGTAGAAGGACAGACTAATGAAAAACTGTTTTTT. Translation gives CASSVEGQTNEKLFF.

The genes are TRBV4-3 and TRBJ2-3; 7 bases are a match to TRBD2. CDR1 and CDR2 from the germline V gene are LGHNA and YSLEER. V shed 1 base and J 7 bases; nucleotides not matched to a gene: 11. This CDR3 region has 16 residues. CDR3 nucleotides: TGCGCCAGCAGCCAAGGACCCCCCGGGGAGGGCTATACGCAGTATTTT. It codes for CASSQGPPGEGYTQYF.

As concerns this clone: Different DNA sequences within this sample yield the same CDR3. The chain employs TRBV5-1 and TRBJ1-1, with 8 bases fitting TRBD1. Germline lookup yields CDR1 SGHRS and CDR2 YFSETQ. The CDR3 loop spans 14 amino acids. The V and J ends lost 4 bases and 5 bases, in that order; junction bases with no gene match: 7. The CDR3 nucleotides read TGCGCCAGCAGCCTTGGACAGGGCGGGACTGAAGCTTTCTTT. Translation gives CASSLGQGGTEAFF.

This clone was counted a single time. The chain carries TRBV6-1 and TRBJ2-7; a possible D gene is TRBD1 (6 bases). The CDR3 covers 13 residues. With 4 bases removed from V and 3 bases from J, the gap between germline ends came to 10 bases. Germline CDR1 is MNHNS and CDR2 is SASEGT. The CDR3 here is CASSVYRDYEQYF. The DNA for the CDR3 is TGTGCCAGCAGTGTCTACAGGGACTACGAGCAGTACTTC.

This chain uses TRBV9 with TRBJ2-2; 11 nucleotides agree with TRBD1. This CDR3 contains 15 residues. V dropped 5 bases and J dropped 6; count of bases not matched to a gene: 6. In germline, CDR1 is SGDLS, CDR2 YYNGEE. CDR3 sequence (DNA): TGTGCCAGCAGTGACCGGGGACAGGGGGCCGGGGAGCTGTTTTTT. It codes for CASSDRGQGAGELFF.

The chain combines TRBV5-1 with TRBJ2-5; TRBD2 is a possible D gene (6 bases). The germline V gene has CDR1 SGHRS and CDR2 YFSETQ. CDR3 length: 14 residues. Trimming removed 0 bases from V and 5 bases from J, with 11 bases in between. The CDR3 region has the DNA TGCGCCAGCAGCTTGGGCGAGGGGAGGGAGACCCAGTACTTC. Translation gives CASSLGEGRETQYF.

The V gene is TRBV9, the J gene TRBJ2-7, with 7 bases fitting TRBD1. The germline V gene encodes CDR1 SGDLS and CDR2 YYNGEE. This CDR3 comprises 15 residues. The V segment lost 4 bases and the J segment 6 bases; nucleotides outside the gene matches: 13. The CDR3 DNA reads TGTGCCAGCAGCCCTCGGGACAGACTCGGGCTCGAGCAGTACTTC. Translation: CASSPRDRLGLEQYF.

The CDR3: CASSPSGTDRDEQYF. CDR3 sequence (DNA): TGTGCCAGCTCACCTTCCGGGACCGATCGGGACGAGCAGTACTTC. This chain joins TRBV18 and TRBJ2-7; D may be TRBD1 or TRBD2 (5 bases each). V was shortened by 3 bases and J by 5 bases, with 17 bases between the two germline ends. Germline CDR1 reads KGHSH; CDR2 reads LQKENI. The CDR3 is 15 amino acids.

CDR3 in DNA: TGTGCCAGAAGCTTGCTGGCGGGGGGGAGCACAGATACGCAGTATTTT. Its protein is CARSLLAGGSTDTQYF. V is TRBV5-3 and J is TRBJ2-3; 9 positions agree with TRBD2. TRBV5-3 belongs to the ORF category, with a function that is uncertain. CDR3 length: 16 residues. The J segment lost 0 bases and the V segment lost 1 base, leaving 3 bases of the junction unmatched.

This clone has more than one count but fewer than ten. The V and J genes are TRBV6-5 and TRBJ1-2, with TRBD1 matching 8 bases. Germline CDR1 and CDR2: MNHEY and SVGAGI. The CDR3 has 15 residues. Germline trimming cut 4 bases from V and 2 bases from J; bases unmatched to any gene: 6. In DNA, the CDR3 is TGTGCCAGCAGTTCTGGACAGGGAATAAACTATGGCTACACCTTC. It encodes CASSSGQGINYGYTF.

This clone was found once. The same CDR3 arises from other DNA sequences in this sample as well. This chain uses TRBV5-1 with TRBJ1-1, with 9 nucleotides matching TRBD1. The germline gives CDR1 SGHRS, CDR2 YFSETQ. The J segment lost 0 bases and the V segment lost 4 bases, leaving 1 base of the junction unmatched. The CDR3 covers 14 residues. The CDR3 reads CASSGTGLNTEAFF. The CDR3 DNA reads TGCGCCAGCAGCGGGACAGGGCTGAACACTGAAGCTTTCTTT.

This clone showed up just a few times. The genes are TRBV10-1 and TRBJ1-6, with 8 bases that match TRBD1. V shed 1 base and J 7 bases; nucleotides not matched to a gene: 3. Germline assignment: CDR1 WNHNN and CDR2 SYGVQD (reference sequence). CDR3 length: 15 amino acids. CDR3 in DNA: TGCGCCAGCAGTGAGTGGGCAGGGGGCAATTCACCCCTCCACTTT. Amino acids: CASSEWAGGNSPLHF.

The chain carries TRBV9 and TRBJ2-7; 8 nucleotides line up with TRBD2. After removal of 1 base from V and 2 bases from J, the junction contained 5 bases not matched to a gene. CDR3 length equals 15 residues. Germline V gene lookup returns CDR1 SGDLS and CDR2 YYNGEE. CDR3 protein: CASSVRSGSAYEQYF. The DNA of the CDR3 is TGTGCCAGCAGCGTAAGGAGCGGGAGCGCCTACGAGCAGTACTTC.

This clone appeared once. This chain connects TRBV6-5 to TRBJ1-1, with D maybe TRBD1 (6 bases). Trimming stripped 6 bases from V and 1 base from J, with 15 bases between. The CDR3 runs 15 residues. The germline gives CDR1 MNHEY, CDR2 SVGAGI. This CDR3 is CASRPGTSENTEAFF. The DNA for the CDR3 is TGTGCCAGCAGACCCGGGACAAGCGAGAACACTGAAGCTTTCTTT.

The chain couples TRBV11-2 to TRBJ2-7; D gene uncertain. Trimming took off 5 bases at V and 4 bases at J, with 18 bases between the two ends. The germline CDR1 and CDR2 sequences are SGHAT and FQNNGV. The CDR3 totals 15 residues. DNA of the CDR3: TGTGCCAGCAGCCCATCCCCCCAAAGATTTTACGAGCAGTACTTC. It specifies CASSPSPQRFYEQYF.